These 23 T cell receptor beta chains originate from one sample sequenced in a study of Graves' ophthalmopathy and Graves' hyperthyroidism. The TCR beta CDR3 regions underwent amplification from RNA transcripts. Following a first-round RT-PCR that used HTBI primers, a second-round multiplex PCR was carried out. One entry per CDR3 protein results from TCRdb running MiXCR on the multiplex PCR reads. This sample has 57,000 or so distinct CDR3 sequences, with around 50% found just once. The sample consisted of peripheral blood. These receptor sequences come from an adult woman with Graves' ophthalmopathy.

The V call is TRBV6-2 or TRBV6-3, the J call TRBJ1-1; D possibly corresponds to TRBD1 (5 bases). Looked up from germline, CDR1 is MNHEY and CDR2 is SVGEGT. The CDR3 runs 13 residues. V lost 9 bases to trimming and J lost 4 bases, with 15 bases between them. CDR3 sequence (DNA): TGTGCCAGTAGGGACCGAACTTTCACTGAAGCTTTCTTT. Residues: CASRDRTFTEAFF.

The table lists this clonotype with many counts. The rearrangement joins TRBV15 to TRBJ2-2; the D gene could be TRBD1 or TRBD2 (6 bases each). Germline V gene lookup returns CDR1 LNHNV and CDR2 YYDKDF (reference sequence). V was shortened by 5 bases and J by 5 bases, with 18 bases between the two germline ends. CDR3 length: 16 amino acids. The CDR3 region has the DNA TGTGCCACCAGCGACCCCGGAGGGGGATGGACCGGGGAGCTGTTTTTT. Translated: CATSDPGGGWTGELFF.

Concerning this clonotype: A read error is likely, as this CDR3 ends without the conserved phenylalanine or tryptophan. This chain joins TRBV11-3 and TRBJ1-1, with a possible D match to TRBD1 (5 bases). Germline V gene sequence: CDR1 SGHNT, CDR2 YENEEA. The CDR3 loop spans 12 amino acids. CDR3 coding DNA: TGTGCTAGCAGCCTTAGGGACGGTAAAGCTTTCTGT. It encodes CASSLRDGKAFC.

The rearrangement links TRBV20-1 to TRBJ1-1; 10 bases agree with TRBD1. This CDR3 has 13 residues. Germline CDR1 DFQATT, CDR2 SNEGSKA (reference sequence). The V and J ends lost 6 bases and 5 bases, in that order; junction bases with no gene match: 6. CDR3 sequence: CSADRGRRTEAFF. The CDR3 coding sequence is TGCAGTGCCGACAGGGGGCGGCGGACTGAAGCTTTCTTT.

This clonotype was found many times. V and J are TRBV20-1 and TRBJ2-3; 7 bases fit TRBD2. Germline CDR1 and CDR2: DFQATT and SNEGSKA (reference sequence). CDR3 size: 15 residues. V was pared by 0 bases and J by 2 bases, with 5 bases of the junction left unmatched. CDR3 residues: CSAREASGYTDTQYF. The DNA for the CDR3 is TGCAGTGCTAGAGAGGCTAGCGGATACACAGATACGCAGTATTTT.

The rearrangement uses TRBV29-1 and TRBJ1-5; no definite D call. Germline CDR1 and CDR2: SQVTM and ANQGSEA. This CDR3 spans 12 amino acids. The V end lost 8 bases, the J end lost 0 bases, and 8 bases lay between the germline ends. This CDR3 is CSLGDSNQPQHF. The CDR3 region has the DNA TGCAGCTTGGGTGATAGCAATCAGCCCCAGCATTTT. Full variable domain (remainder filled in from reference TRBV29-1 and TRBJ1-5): SAVISQKPSRDICQRGTSLTIQCQVDSQVTMMFWYRQQPGQSLTLIATANQGSEATYESGFVIDKFPISRPNLTFSTLTVSNMSPEDSSIYLCSLGDSNQPQHFGDGTRLSIL.

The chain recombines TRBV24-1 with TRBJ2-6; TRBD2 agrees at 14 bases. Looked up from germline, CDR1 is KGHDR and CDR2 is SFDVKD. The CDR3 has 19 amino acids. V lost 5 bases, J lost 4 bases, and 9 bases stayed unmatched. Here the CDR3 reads CATSGPGLAGVTGANVLTF. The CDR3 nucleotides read TGTGCCACCAGTGGCCCGGGACTAGCGGGAGTAACAGGGGCCAACGTCCTGACTTTC.

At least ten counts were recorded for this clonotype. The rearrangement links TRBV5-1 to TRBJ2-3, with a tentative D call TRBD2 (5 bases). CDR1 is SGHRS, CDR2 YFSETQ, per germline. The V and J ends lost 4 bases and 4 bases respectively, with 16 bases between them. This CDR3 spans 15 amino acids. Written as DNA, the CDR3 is TGCGCCAGCAGCCTAAAGGAGCTAGCCCCAGATACGCAGTATTTT. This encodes CASSLKELAPDTQYF.

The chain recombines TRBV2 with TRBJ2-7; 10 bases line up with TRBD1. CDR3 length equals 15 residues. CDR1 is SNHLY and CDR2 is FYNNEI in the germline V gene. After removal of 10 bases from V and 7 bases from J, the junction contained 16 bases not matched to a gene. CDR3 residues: CATQTTGGAAGEQYF. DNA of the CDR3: TGTGCCACACAGACGACAGGGGGCGCCGCCGGGGAGCAGTACTTC.

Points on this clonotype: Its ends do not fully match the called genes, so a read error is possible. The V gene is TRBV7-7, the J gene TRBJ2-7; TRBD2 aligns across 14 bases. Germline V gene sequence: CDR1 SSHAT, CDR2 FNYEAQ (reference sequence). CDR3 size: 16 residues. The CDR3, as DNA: TGTGCTAGCAGCTTGGGGACTAGCGGGAGTTTCAACGAGCAGTACTTC. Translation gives CASSLGTSGSFNEQYF.

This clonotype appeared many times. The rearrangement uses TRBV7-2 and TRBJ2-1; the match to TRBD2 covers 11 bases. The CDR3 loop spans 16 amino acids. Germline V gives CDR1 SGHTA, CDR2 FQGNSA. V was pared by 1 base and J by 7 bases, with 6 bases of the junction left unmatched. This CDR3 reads CASSLVLAGVGNEQFF. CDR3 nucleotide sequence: TGTGCCAGCAGCTTAGTACTAGCGGGAGTCGGAAATGAGCAGTTCTTC. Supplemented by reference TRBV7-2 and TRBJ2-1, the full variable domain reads GAGVSQSPSNKVTEKGKDVELRCDPISGHTALYWYRQSLGQGLEFLIYFQGNSAPDKSGLPSDRFSAERTGGSVSTLTIQRTQQEDSAVYLCASSLVLAGVGNEQFFGPGTRLTVL.

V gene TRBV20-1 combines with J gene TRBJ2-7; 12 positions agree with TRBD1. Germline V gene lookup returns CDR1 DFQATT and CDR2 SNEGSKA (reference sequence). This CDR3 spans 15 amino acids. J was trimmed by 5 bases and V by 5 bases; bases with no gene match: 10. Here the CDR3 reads CSALSTGTGGHEQYF. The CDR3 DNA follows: TGCAGTGCTTTAAGTACCGGGACAGGGGGCCACGAGCAGTACTTC.

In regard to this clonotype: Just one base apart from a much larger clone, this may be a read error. CDR3 coding DNA: TGTGCCAGCAGTTTCGACGGGGGAAGCTCCTACAATGAGCAGTTCTTC. This encodes CASSFDGGSSYNEQFF. The chain combines TRBV6-6 with TRBJ2-1, with TRBD2 as a possible D gene (6 bases). This CDR3 region has 16 residues. The germline CDR1 and CDR2 sequences are MNHNY and SVGAGI (reference sequence). V gave up 4 bases and J gave up 0 bases, with 13 bases separating them.

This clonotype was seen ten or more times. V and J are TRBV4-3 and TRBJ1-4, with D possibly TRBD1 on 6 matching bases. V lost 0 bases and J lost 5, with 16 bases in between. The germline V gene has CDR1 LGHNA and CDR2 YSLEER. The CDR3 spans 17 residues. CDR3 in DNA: TGCGCCAGCAGCCAAGATTTGCAGGGGCGAAAAAATGAAAAACTGTTTTTT. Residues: CASSQDLQGRKNEKLFF.

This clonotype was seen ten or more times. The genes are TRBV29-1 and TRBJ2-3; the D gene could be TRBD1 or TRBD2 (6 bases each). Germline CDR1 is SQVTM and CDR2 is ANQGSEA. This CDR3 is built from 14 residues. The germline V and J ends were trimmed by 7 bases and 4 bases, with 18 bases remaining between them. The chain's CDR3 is CSAPRSGGADTQYF. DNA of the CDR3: TGCAGCGCGCCCCGTTCCGGGGGCGCAGATACGCAGTATTTT.

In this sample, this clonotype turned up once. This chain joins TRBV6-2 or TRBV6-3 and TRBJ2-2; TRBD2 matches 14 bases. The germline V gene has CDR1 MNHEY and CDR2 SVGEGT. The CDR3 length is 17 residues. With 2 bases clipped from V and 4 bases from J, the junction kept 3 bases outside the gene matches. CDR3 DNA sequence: TGTGCCAGCAGTTACGGGACTAGCGGGAGTTTCACCGGGGAGCTGTTTTTT. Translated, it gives CASSYGTSGSFTGELFF.

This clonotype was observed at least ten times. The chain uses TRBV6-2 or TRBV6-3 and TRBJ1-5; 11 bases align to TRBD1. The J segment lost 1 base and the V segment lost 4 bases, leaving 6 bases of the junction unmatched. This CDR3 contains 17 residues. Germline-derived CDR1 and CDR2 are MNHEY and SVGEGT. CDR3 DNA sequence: TGTGCCAGCAGTTCCCTCCGGGACAGGGGGAGCAATCAGCCCCAGCATTTT. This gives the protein CASSSLRDRGSNQPQHF.

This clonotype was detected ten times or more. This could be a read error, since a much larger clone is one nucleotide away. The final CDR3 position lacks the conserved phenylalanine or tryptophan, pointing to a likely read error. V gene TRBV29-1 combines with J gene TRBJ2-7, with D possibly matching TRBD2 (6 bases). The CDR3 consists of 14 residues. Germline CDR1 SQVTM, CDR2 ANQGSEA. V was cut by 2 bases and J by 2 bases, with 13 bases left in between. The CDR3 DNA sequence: TGCAGCGTTGAATACCGGGGAGGTCCCTACGAGCAGTACCTC. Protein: CSVEYRGGPYEQYL.

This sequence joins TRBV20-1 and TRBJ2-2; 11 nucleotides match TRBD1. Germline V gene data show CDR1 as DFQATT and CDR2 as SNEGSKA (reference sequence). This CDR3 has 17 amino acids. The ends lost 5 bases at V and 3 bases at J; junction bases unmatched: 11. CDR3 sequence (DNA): TGCAGTGCTGGCGGATCCGGGACAGGGGGTGACACCGGGGAGCTGTTTTTT. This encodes CSAGGSGTGGDTGELFF.

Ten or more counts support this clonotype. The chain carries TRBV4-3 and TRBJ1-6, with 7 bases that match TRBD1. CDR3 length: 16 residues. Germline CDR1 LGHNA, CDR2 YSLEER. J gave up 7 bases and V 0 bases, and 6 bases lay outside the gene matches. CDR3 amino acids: CASSQDLGRGNSPLHF. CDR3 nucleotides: TGCGCCAGCAGCCAAGATCTAGGCAGGGGGAATTCACCCCTCCACTTT.

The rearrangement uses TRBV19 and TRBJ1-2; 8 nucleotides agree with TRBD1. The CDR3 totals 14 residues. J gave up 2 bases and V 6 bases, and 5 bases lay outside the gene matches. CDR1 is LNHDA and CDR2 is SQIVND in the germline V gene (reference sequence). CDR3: CASRMDRANYGYTF. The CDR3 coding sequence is TGTGCCAGTAGGATGGACAGGGCCAACTATGGCTACACCTTC.

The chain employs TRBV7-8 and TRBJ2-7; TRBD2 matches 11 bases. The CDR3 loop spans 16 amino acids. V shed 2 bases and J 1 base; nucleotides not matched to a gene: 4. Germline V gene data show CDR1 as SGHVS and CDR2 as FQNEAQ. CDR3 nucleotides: TGTGCCAGCAGCTTACGGGGACTAGCGGAATCCTACGAGCAGTACTTC. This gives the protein CASSLRGLAESYEQYF.

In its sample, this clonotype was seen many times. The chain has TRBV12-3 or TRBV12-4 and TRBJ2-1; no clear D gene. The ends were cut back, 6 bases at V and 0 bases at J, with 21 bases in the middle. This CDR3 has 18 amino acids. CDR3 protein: CASSPWVRTPHSYNEQFF. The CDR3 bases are TGTGCCAGCAGCCCGTGGGTAAGGACCCCCCACTCCTACAATGAGCAGTTCTTC.